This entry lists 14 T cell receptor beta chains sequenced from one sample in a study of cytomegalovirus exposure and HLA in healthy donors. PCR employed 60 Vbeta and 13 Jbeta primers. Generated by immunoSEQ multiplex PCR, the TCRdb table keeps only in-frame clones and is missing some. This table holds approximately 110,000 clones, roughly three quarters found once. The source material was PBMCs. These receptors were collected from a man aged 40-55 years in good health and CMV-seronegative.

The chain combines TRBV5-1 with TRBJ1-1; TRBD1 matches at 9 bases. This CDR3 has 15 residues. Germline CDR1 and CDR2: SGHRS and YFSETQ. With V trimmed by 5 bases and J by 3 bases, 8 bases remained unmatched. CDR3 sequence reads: CASRRQGGSDTEAFF. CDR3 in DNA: TGCGCCAGCAGACGACAGGGGGGATCGGACACTGAAGCTTTCTTT.

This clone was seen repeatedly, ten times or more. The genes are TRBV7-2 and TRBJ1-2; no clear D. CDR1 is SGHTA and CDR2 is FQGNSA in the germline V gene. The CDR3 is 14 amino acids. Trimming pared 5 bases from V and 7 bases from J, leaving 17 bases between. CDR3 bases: TGTGCCAGCAGCCCGGCTTTGGAGGTCCGTGGCTACACCTTC. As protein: CASSPALEVRGYTF.

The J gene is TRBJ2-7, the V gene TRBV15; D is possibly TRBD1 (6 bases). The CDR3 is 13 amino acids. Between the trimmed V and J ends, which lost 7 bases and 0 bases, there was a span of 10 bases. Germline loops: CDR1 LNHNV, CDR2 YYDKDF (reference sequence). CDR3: CATKDRTSYEQYF. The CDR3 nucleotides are TGTGCCACCAAAGACAGGACCTCCTACGAGCAGTACTTC.

CDR3 residues: CASSHRDRKPEAFF. The CDR3 DNA follows: TGTGCCAGCAGCCATCGGGACAGGAAACCTGAAGCTTTCTTT. The chain joins TRBV14 to TRBJ1-1; 8 nucleotides match TRBD1. The V and J ends lost 3 bases and 6 bases, in that order; junction bases with no gene match: 6. The germline gives CDR1 SGHDN, CDR2 FVKESK. CDR3 length: 14 residues.

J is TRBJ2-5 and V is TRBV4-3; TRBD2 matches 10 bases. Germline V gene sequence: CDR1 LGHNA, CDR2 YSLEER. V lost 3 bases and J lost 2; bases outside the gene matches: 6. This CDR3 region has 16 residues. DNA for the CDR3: TGCGCCAGCAGCCAGGGCCGGACTAGCGGACAAGAGACCCAGTACTTC. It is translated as CASSQGRTSGQETQYF.

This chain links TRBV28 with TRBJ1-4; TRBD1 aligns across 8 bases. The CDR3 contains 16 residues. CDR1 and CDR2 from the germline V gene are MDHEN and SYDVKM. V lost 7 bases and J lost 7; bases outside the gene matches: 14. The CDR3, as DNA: TGTGCCAGCACGGAAAACAGGGGGAGGATTAGTGAAAAACTGTTTTTT. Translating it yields CASTENRGRISEKLFF.

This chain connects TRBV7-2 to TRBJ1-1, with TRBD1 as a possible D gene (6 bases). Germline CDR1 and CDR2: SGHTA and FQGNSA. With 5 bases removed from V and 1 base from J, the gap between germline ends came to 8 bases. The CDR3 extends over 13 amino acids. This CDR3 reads CASSVQGNTEAFF. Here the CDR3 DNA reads TGTGCCAGCAGCGTACAGGGGAACACTGAAGCTTTCTTT. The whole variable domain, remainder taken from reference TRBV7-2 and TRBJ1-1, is GAGVSQSPSNKVTEKGKDVELRCDPISGHTALYWYRQSLGQGLEFLIYFQGNSAPDKSGLPSDRFSAERTGGSVSTLTIQRTQQEDSAVYLCASSVQGNTEAFFGQGTRLTVV.

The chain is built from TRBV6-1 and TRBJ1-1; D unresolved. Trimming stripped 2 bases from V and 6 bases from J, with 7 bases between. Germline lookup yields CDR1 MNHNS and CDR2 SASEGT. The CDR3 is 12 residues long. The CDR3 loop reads CASSELYPEAFF. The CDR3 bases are TGTGCCAGCAGTGAACTCTACCCTGAAGCTTTCTTT.

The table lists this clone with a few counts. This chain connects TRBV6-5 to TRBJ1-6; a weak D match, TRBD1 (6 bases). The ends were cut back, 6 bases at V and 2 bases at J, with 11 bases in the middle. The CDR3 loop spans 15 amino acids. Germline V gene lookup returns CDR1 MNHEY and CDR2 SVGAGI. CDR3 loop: CASRDGQTYNSPLHF. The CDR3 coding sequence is TGTGCCAGCAGAGACGGACAGACCTATAATTCACCCCTCCACTTT.

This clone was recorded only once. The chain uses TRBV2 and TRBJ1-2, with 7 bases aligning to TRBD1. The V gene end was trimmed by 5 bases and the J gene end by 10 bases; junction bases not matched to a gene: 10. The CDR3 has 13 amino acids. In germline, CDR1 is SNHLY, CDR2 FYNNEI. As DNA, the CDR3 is TGTGCCAGCAGTTTCCGGGACAGAGGAGCCTACACCTTC. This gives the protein CASSFRDRGAYTF.

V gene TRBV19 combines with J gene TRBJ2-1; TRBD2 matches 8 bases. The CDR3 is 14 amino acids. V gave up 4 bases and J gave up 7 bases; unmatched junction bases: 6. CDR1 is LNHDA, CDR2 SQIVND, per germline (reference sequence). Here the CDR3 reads CASSTPGLVNEQFF. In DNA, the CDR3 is TGTGCCAGTAGTACCCCGGGACTAGTGAATGAGCAGTTCTTC. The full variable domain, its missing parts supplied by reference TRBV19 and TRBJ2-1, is DGGITQSPKYLFRKEGQNVTLSCEQNLNHDAMYWYRQDPGQGLRLIYYSQIVNDFQKGDIAEGYSVSREKKESFPLTVTSAQKNPTAFYLCASSTPGLVNEQFFGPGTRLTVL.

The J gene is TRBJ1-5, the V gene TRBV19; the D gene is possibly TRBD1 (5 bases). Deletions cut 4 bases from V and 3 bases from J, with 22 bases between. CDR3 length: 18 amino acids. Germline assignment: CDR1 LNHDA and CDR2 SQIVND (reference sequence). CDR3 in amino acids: CASSRAPLGGNSNQPQHF. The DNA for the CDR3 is TGTGCCAGTAGTAGGGCCCCACTCGGGGGAAATTCCAATCAGCCCCAGCATTTT.

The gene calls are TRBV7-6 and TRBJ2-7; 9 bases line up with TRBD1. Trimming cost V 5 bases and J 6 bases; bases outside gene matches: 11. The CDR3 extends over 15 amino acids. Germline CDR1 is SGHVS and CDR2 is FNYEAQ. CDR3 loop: CASSLQGQGILEQYF. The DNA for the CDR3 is TGTGCCAGCAGCCTACAGGGACAGGGTATTCTCGAGCAGTACTTC. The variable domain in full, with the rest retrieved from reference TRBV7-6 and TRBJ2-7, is GAGVSQSPRYKVTKRGQDVALRCDPISGHVSLYWYRQALGQGPEFLTYFNYEAQQDKSGLPNDRFSAERPEGSISTLTIQRTEQRDSAMYRCASSLQGQGILEQYFGPGTRLTVT.

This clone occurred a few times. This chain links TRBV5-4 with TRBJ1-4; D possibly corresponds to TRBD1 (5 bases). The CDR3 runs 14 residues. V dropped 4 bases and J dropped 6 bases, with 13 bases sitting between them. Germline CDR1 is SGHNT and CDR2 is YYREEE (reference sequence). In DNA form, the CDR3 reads TGTGCCAGCAGCCGCGGCAGGGTGGATGAAAAACTGTTTTTT. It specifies CASSRGRVDEKLFF.